Included here is one TCR beta chain sequence, with context. The sample belongs to a study of blood T cell repertoires in COVID-19. Sequencing was performed with immunoSEQ multiplex PCR; in TCRdb, only in-frame clones are kept and a portion is missing. The sample has over 45,000 clones, approximately 82% seen once. This CDR3 region has 14 residues. Germline CDR1 is MNHEY and CDR2 is SVGAGI. Trimming took 8 bases from V and 6 from J, leaving 20 bases between them. The chain is built from TRBV6-5 and TRBJ2-7; TRBD1 is a possible D gene (6 bases). The source of this sequence is a human donor in a cohort sampled during active COVID-19. The source material was peripheral blood. CDR3 amino acids: CASGTVTGIGEQYF. The CDR3 DNA follows: TGTGCCAGCGGGACCGTCACAGGGATCGGCGAGCAGTACTTC.